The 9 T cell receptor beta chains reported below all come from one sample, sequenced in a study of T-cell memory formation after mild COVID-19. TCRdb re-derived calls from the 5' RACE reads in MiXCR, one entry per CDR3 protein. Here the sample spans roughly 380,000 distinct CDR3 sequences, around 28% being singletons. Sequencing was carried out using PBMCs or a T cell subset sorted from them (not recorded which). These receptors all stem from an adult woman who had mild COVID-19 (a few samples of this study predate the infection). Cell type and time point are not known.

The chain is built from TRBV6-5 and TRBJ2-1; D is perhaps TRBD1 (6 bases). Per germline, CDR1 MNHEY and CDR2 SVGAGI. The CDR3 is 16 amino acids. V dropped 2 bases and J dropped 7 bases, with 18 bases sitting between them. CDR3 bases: TGTGCCAGCAGTTACGCCGGGACCAGGGGTCGGAATGAGCAGTTCTTC. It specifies CASSYAGTRGRNEQFF.

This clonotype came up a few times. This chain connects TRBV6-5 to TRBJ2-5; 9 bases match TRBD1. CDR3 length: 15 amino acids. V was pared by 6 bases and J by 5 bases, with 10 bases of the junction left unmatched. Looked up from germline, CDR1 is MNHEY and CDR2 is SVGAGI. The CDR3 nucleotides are TGTGCCAGCAGACTTTCGACAGGGGGTTCGGAGACCCAGTACTTC. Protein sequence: CASRLSTGGSETQYF.

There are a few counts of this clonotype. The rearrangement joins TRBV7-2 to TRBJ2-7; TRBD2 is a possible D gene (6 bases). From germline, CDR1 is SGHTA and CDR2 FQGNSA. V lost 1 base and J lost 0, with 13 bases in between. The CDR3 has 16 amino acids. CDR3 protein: CASSLVSGERSYEQYF. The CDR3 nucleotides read TGTGCCAGCAGCTTAGTATCGGGAGAACGCTCCTACGAGCAGTACTTC.

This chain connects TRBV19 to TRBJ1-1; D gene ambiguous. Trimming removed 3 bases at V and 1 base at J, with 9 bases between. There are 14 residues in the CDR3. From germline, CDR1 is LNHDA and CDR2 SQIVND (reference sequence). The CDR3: CASSIPAGNTEAFF. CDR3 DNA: TGTGCCAGTAGTATCCCAGCAGGGAACACTGAAGCTTTCTTT.

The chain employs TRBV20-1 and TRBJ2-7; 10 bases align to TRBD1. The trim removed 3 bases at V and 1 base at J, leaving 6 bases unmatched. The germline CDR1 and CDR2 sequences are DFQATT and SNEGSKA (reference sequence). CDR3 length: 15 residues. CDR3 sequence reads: CSASPRDRGSYEQYF. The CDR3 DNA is TGCAGTGCTAGTCCCCGGGACAGGGGTTCCTACGAGCAGTACTTC.

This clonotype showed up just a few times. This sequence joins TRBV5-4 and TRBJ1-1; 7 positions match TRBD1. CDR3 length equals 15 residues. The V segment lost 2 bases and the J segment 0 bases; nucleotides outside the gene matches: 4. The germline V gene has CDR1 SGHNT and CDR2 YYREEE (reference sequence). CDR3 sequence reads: CASSLPGTVNTEAFF. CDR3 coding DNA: TGTGCCAGCAGCTTACCCGGGACAGTGAACACTGAAGCTTTCTTT.

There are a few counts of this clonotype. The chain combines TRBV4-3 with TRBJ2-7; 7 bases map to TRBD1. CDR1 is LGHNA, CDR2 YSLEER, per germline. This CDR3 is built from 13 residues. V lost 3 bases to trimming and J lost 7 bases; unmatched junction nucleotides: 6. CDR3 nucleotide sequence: TGCGCCAGCAGCCAGCCACCAGGGGGTGAGCAGTACTTC. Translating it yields CASSQPPGGEQYF.

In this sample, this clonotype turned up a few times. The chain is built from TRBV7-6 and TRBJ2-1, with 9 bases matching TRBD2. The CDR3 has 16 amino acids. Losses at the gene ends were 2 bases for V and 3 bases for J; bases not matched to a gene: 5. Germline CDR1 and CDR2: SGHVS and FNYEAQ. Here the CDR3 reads CASSLISGGLYNEQFF. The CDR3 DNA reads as TGTGCCAGCAGCTTAATTAGCGGGGGCCTCTACAATGAGCAGTTCTTC.

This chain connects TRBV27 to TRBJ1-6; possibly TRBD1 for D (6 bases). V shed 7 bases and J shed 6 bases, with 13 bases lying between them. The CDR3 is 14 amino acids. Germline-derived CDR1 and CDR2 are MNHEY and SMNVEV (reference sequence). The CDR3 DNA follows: TGTGCCAGCACCCGGGGACACCTTAATTCACCCCTCCACTTT. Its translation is CASTRGHLNSPLHF.